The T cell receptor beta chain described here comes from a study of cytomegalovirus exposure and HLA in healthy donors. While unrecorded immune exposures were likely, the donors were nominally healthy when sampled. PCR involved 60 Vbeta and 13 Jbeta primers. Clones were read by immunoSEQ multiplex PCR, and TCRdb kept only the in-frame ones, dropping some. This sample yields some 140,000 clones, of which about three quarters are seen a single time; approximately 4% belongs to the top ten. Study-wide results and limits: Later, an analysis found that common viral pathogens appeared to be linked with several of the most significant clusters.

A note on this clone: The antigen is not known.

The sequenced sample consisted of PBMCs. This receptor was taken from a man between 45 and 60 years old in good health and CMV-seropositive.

The CDR3 here is CASSVGLAGGHNEQFF. CDR3 in DNA: TGTGCCAGCAGCGTAGGGCTAGCGGGAGGCCATAATGAGCAGTTCTTC. The chain combines TRBV9 with TRBJ2-1; 11 nucleotides match TRBD2. Germline CDR1 is SGDLS and CDR2 is YYNGEE. V dropped 0 bases and J dropped 7; count of bases not matched to a gene: 6. This CDR3 region has 16 residues.